Shown below are 21 T cell receptor beta chains from a single sample sequenced in a study of early T cells in non-severe SARS-CoV-2 infection. A single record per CDR3 protein comes from TCRdb applying MiXCR to the 5' RACE reads. The data show about 43,000 distinct CDR3 sequences, approximately 11% seen once. The sample consisted of whole blood. The receptors originated from an adult who was a healthcare worker with PCR-confirmed SARS-CoV-2 infection or an uninfected control (not recorded which).

This clonotype was observed many times. V and J are TRBV29-1 and TRBJ2-3, with D possibly TRBD1 on 5 matching bases. The germline gives CDR1 SQVTM, CDR2 ANQGSEA. CDR3 length equals 13 residues. V lost 1 base and J lost 3, with 8 bases in between. The CDR3 nucleotides are TGCAGCGTTGAAGCCCGACAGACAGATACGCAGTATTTT. This codes for CSVEARQTDTQYF.

CDR3 sequence: CSATGQDAYEQYF. DNA of the CDR3: TGCAGTGCTACGGGACAGGACGCCTACGAGCAGTACTTC. The genes are TRBV20-1 and TRBJ2-7; TRBD1 agrees at 8 bases. In germline, CDR1 is DFQATT, CDR2 SNEGSKA (reference sequence). The CDR3 contains 13 residues. V lost 4 bases and J lost 2; bases outside the gene matches: 4.

The chain links TRBV30 to TRBJ1-2, with TRBD1 matching over 7 bases. V lost 1 base, J lost 8 bases, and 7 bases stayed unmatched. CDR1 GTSNPN and CDR2 SVGIG come from the germline V gene (reference sequence). The CDR3 spans 13 residues. The DNA of the CDR3 is TGTGCCTGGAGTGCCCCAGACAGGGCCGGCTACACCTTC. It is translated as CAWSAPDRAGYTF.

This clonotype was seen a handful of times. This chain uses TRBV14 with TRBJ2-7; a possible D gene is TRBD2 (6 bases). Germline assignment: CDR1 SGHDN and CDR2 FVKESK. Trimming stripped 3 bases from V and 5 bases from J, with 11 bases between. CDR3 length equals 13 residues. The CDR3 sequence: CASSHWLADEQYF. The CDR3 DNA reads TGTGCCAGCAGCCATTGGTTAGCGGACGAGCAGTACTTC.

There are many counts of this clonotype. The V call is TRBV4-2, the J call TRBJ2-1; 14 bases map to TRBD2. Germline loops: CDR1 LGHNA, CDR2 YNFKEQ. The CDR3 spans 15 residues. J gave up 7 bases and V 1 base, and 0 bases lay outside the gene matches. The CDR3 nucleotides read TGTGCCAGCAGCCAAGGGACTAGCGGGGGGAATGAGCAGTTCTTC. Its translation is CASSQGTSGGNEQFF.

V gene TRBV7-9 combines with J gene TRBJ2-7; TRBD2 aligns across 8 bases. The CDR3 totals 15 residues. V trimming: 5 bases; J trimming: 5 bases; junction bases outside the gene matches: 11. Per the germline V gene, CDR1 is SEHNR and CDR2 is FQNEAQ (reference sequence). The DNA of the CDR3 is TGTGCCAGCAGCCGGAGCGGGGGTTTAATCGACGAGCAGTACTTC. Amino acid sequence: CASSRSGGLIDEQYF.

This clonotype was counted ten times or more. V gene TRBV6-4 combines with J gene TRBJ1-1; weak D call: TRBD1 (5 bases). Looked up from germline, CDR1 is MRHNA and CDR2 is SNTAGT. Trimming took 2 bases from V and 4 from J, leaving 8 bases between them. The length of the CDR3 is 13 residues. The chain's CDR3 is CASSDNQGTEAFF. CDR3 bases: TGTGCCAGCAGTGACAATCAGGGCACTGAAGCTTTCTTT.

The gene calls are TRBV7-2 and TRBJ2-3, with 12 nucleotides matching TRBD2. CDR1 is SGHTA and CDR2 is FQGNSA in the germline V gene. The CDR3 consists of 17 residues. V lost 8 bases to trimming and J lost 0 bases; unmatched junction nucleotides: 9. The CDR3 here is CASCSPSGGASTDTQYF. In nucleotides, the CDR3 is TGTGCCAGCTGTTCCCCTAGCGGGGGGGCCAGCACAGATACGCAGTATTTT.

This clonotype was counted ten times or more. CDR3 coding DNA: TGTGCCAGCAGCTTATCAGGGGGTCCCTACTCCTACGAGCAGTACTTC. Its protein is CASSLSGGPYSYEQYF. The rearrangement uses TRBV7-9 and TRBJ2-7; 7 bases are a match to TRBD1. CDR1 and CDR2 (germline): SEHNR, FQNEAQ (reference sequence). The CDR3 spans 16 residues. The V segment lost 2 bases and the J segment 0 bases; nucleotides outside the gene matches: 7.

This clonotype was seen ten or more times. The chain joins TRBV3-1 to TRBJ1-1; 7 bases match TRBD1. J gave up 4 bases and V 4 bases, and 3 bases lay outside the gene matches. The CDR3 is 13 amino acids. The germline gives CDR1 LGHDT, CDR2 YNNKEL (reference sequence). CDR3 in amino acids: CASSLGQATEAFF. The CDR3, as DNA: TGTGCCAGCAGCCTAGGACAGGCCACTGAAGCTTTCTTT.

There are a few counts of this clonotype. This CDR3 is CASSAEGTDTQYF. DNA of the CDR3: TGTGCCAGCAGTGCCGAGGGCACAGATACGCAGTATTTT. This chain links TRBV6-1 with TRBJ2-3; D remains unclear. This CDR3 region has 13 residues. V was clipped by 4 bases and J by 1 base, with 6 bases between them. Germline CDR1 is MNHNS and CDR2 is SASEGT.

This clonotype was observed a handful of times. A much larger clone differs by one base, so this may be a read error. V and J are TRBV4-1 and TRBJ2-1; unclear D gene. The CDR3 spans 13 residues. Trimming stripped 4 bases from V and 2 bases from J, with 6 bases between. Germline V gene data show CDR1 as MGHRA and CDR2 as YSYEKL. The CDR3 region is CASSPDPYNEQFF. DNA for the CDR3: TGCGCCAGCAGCCCGGACCCCTACAATGAGCAGTTCTTC.

As to this clonotype: One base away lies a much larger clone, so this may be a sequencing read error. The CDR3, as DNA: TGCGGCGTTGTCGAAAGGACCTACAATGAGCAGTTCTTC. This sequence encodes CGVVERTYNEQFF. The V gene is TRBV29-1, the J gene TRBJ2-1; D is ambiguous. Germline assignment: CDR1 SQVTM and CDR2 ANQGSEA. The CDR3 is 13 residues long.

This clonotype occurred many times. The chain's CDR3 is CASSDPSQGTETQYF. The CDR3 nucleotides read TGCGCCAGCAGTGACCCCTCACAGGGGACGGAGACCCAGTACTTC. This rearrangement joins TRBV10-1 to TRBJ2-5, with 7 bases fitting TRBD1. The CDR3 is 15 residues long. With 3 bases clipped from V and 5 bases from J, the junction kept 9 bases outside the gene matches. Germline CDR1 is WNHNN and CDR2 is SYGVQD (reference sequence).

This clonotype was seen at least ten times. The chain recombines TRBV7-6 with TRBJ1-6; 7 bases match TRBD1. Per germline, CDR1 SGHVS and CDR2 FNYEAQ. This CDR3 spans 21 amino acids. The ends lost 2 bases at V and 6 bases at J; junction bases unmatched: 22. This CDR3 is CASSLTPFGQAMSGRNSPLHF. For the CDR3, the DNA is TGTGCCAGCAGCTTAACCCCATTCGGACAGGCAATGTCGGGGCGTAATTCACCCCTCCACTTT.

This clonotype was recorded at least ten times. This chain uses TRBV7-6 with TRBJ1-4; D is perhaps TRBD1 (6 bases). This CDR3 has 15 amino acids. The germline V gene encodes CDR1 SGHVS and CDR2 FNYEAQ. Trimming took off 0 bases at V and 5 bases at J, with 10 bases between the two ends. CDR3 region: CASSLALGQNEKLFF. The CDR3 DNA reads as TGTGCCAGCAGCTTAGCGCTAGGACAGAATGAAAAACTGTTTTTT.

This chain uses TRBV7-9 with TRBJ2-3; the D call may be TRBD1 or TRBD2 (5 bases each). The CDR3 extends over 17 amino acids. The germline V gene encodes CDR1 SEHNR and CDR2 FQNEAQ (reference sequence). The V end lost 2 bases, the J end lost 0 bases, and 15 bases lay between the germline ends. This CDR3 reads CASSLRGEPSSTDTQYF. The CDR3 DNA reads TGTGCCAGCAGCTTAAGAGGGGAACCTTCTAGCACAGATACGCAGTATTTT.

This chain joins TRBV15 and TRBJ1-1; 7 bases match TRBD1. The CDR3 is made up of 15 amino acids. Germline CDR1 and CDR2: LNHNV and YYDKDF (reference sequence). Unmatched junction bases numbered 9, after V lost 4 bases and J lost 4 bases. The CDR3 DNA sequence: TGTGCCACCAGCATCGCCGCGACAGGGAGCACTGAAGCTTTCTTT. Translating gives CATSIAATGSTEAFF. Full variable domain (remainder filled in from reference TRBV15 and TRBJ1-1): DAMVIQNPRYQVTQFGKPVTLSCSQTLNHNVMYWYQQKSSQAPKLLFHYYDKDFNNEADTPDNFQSRRPNTSFCFLDIRSPGLGDTAMYLCATSIAATGSTEAFFGQGTRLTVV.

The CDR3 DNA follows: TGTGCCAGCAGCGGACAGGGGAACACCGGGGAGCTGTTTTTT. This gives the protein CASSGQGNTGELFF. The chain employs TRBV6-5 and TRBJ2-2; 8 bases map to TRBD1. The germline CDR1 and CDR2 sequences are MNHEY and SVGAGI. V dropped 6 bases and J dropped 1; count of bases not matched to a gene: 1. The CDR3 is 14 residues long.

Details on this clonotype: A clone one base away is much larger, so this may be a read error. The rearrangement joins TRBV9 to TRBJ1-1; weak D call: TRBD1 (6 bases). Per the germline V gene, CDR1 is SGDLS and CDR2 is YYNGEE. The CDR3 has 14 amino acids. V lost 1 base and J lost 5, with 12 bases in between. The CDR3 sequence: CASSVTGTKTEAFF. CDR3 nucleotide sequence: TGTGCCAGCAGCGTAACTGGGACAAAGACTGAAGCTTTCTTT.

This clonotype was counted ten times or more. V is TRBV7-2 and J is TRBJ2-7, with 9 positions matching TRBD1. Germline loops: CDR1 SGHTA, CDR2 FQGNSA. Trimming removed 4 bases from V and 2 bases from J; junction bases left unmatched: 3. The CDR3 runs to 14 residues. The CDR3 here is CASSSQGAAYEQYF. The CDR3 DNA is TGTGCCAGCAGCTCACAGGGGGCGGCCTACGAGCAGTACTTC.